These T cell receptor beta chains were read from a single sample in a study of regulatory T cells in long-lasting Graves disease. TCRdb re-called the multiplex PCR reads with MiXCR, one entry per CDR3 protein. This sample has about 340,000 distinct CDR3 sequences; roughly a fifth occur once, and the top ten carry 29%. Sequenced material: peripheral blood mononuclear cells (PBMCs), taken when the disease was refractory, from a patient treated with antithyroid drugs. Receptor source: a female donor with Graves disease. CDR3s include the opening cysteine and the closing phenylalanine or tryptophan.

CDR3 protein: CASSLEPGAPGTDTQYF
V gene: TRBV5-1
J gene: TRBJ2-3

CDR3 protein: CASSLHSNYGYTF
V gene: TRBV12-3/TRBV12-4
J gene: TRBJ1-2

CDR3 protein: CASSQDSQALYEQYF
V gene: TRBV4-1
J gene: TRBJ2-7

CDR3 protein: CASSVAGSTDTQYF
V gene: TRBV9
J gene: TRBJ2-3

CDR3 protein: CSAMPPGGQWVNTEAFF
V gene: TRBV20-1
J gene: TRBJ1-1

CDR3 protein: CASSLEQGSRSNQPQHF
V gene: TRBV7-9
J gene: TRBJ1-5

CDR3 protein: CSAYQGEAFF
V gene: TRBV29-1
J gene: TRBJ1-1

CDR3 protein: CASSPTPRGSYEQYF
V gene: TRBV28
J gene: TRBJ2-7

CDR3 protein: CASSLVLDRGGTEAFF
V gene: TRBV5-6
J gene: TRBJ1-1

CDR3 protein: CASRTGSEQYF
V gene: TRBV2
J gene: TRBJ2-7

CDR3 protein: CASSWQSYEQYF
V gene: TRBV7-9
J gene: TRBJ2-7

CDR3 protein: CASSAPSGTHATSGANVLTF
V gene: TRBV5-1
J gene: TRBJ2-6

CDR3 protein: CASSRRSGAAYEQYF
V gene: TRBV7-2
J gene: TRBJ2-7

CDR3 protein: CASSLAYGTQETQYF
V gene: TRBV5-1
J gene: TRBJ2-5

CDR3 protein: CASGTGYEQYF
V gene: TRBV6-1
J gene: TRBJ2-7

CDR3 protein: CASSQDGRGRGSYEQYF
V gene: TRBV3-1
J gene: TRBJ2-7

CDR3 protein: CASSQGGTPNSPLHF
V gene: TRBV4-3
J gene: TRBJ1-6

CDR3 protein: CASSYGLAGATGELFF
V gene: TRBV11-2
J gene: TRBJ2-2

CDR3 protein: CASSLGLVEKLFF
V gene: TRBV11-2
J gene: TRBJ1-4

CDR3 protein: CASSFSASGSYEQYF
V gene: TRBV28
J gene: TRBJ2-7

CDR3 protein: CASSPSQNYGYTF
V gene: TRBV5-1
J gene: TRBJ1-2

CDR3 protein: CASSSFRTSGRETQYF
V gene: TRBV10-2
J gene: TRBJ2-5

CDR3 protein: CASSLGELAGGKQYF
V gene: TRBV11-3
J gene: TRBJ2-7

CDR3 protein: CATHTLSNQPQHF
V gene: TRBV19
J gene: TRBJ1-5

CDR3 protein: CASTRRRGTNTEAFF
V gene: TRBV12-3/TRBV12-4
J gene: TRBJ1-1

CDR3 protein: CASSERQPFSYNSPLHF
V gene: TRBV2
J gene: TRBJ1-6

CDR3 protein: CASSPISLTGQGARVFF
V gene: TRBV2
J gene: TRBJ1-1